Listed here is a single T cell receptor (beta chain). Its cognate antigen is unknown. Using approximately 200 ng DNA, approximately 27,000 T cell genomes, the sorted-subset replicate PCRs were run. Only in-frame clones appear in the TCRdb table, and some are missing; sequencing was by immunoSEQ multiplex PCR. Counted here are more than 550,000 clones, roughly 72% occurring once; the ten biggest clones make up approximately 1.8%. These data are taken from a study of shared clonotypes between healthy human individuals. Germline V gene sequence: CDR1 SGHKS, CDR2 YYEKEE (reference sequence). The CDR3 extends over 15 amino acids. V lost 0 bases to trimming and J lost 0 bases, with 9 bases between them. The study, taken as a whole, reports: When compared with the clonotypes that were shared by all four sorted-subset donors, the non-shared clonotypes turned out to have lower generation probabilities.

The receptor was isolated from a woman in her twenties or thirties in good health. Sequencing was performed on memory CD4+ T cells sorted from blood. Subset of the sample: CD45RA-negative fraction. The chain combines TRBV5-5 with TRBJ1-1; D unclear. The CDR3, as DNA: TGTGCCAGCAGCTTGGAAGTGGTCATGAACACTGAAGCTTTCTTT. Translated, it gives CASSLEVVMNTEAFF. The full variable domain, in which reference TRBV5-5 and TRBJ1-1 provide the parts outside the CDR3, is DAGVTQSPTHLIKTRGQQVTLRCSPISGHKSVSWYQQVLGQGPQFIFQYYEKEERGRGNFPDRFSARQFPNYSSELNVNALLLGDSALYLCASSLEVVMNTEAFFGQGTRLTVV.